These 23 T cell receptor beta chains were all obtained from the same sample, sequenced in a study of CD8+CD57+ T cells in acquired aplastic anemia. TCR beta VDJ combinations and CDR3 sequences were profiled from genomic DNA. MiXCR, run by TCRdb on the reads, gives a single entry per CDR3 protein. The sample shows 150,000 to 200,000 distinct CDR3 sequences, 48% of them seen only once. Sequencing involved patients with CD8+CD57+ cell expansion previously shown by flow cytometry. Source material: sorted CD4+, CD8+, or CD8+CD57+ T cells (not recorded which) from PBMCs. Receptor source: a human donor with aplastic anemia.

The rearrangement links TRBV15 to TRBJ1-5; 7 nucleotides match TRBD1. V gave up 3 bases and J gave up 4 bases; unmatched junction bases: 6. This CDR3 region has 15 residues. CDR1 and CDR2 from the germline V gene are LNHNV and YYDKDF (reference sequence). As DNA, the CDR3 is TGTGCCACCAGCAGCTGGGGACAGTCGAATCAGCCCCAGCATTTT. Residues: CATSSWGQSNQPQHF. Looking up the rest from reference TRBV15 and TRBJ1-5 gives the full variable domain: DAMVIQNPRYQVTQFGKPVTLSCSQTLNHNVMYWYQQKSSQAPKLLFHYYDKDFNNEADTPDNFQSRRPNTSFCFLDIRSPGLGDTAMYLCATSSWGQSNQPQHFGDGTRLSIL.

This clonotype occurred a few times. This chain joins TRBV19 and TRBJ1-2; 9 bases map to TRBD1. This CDR3 has 15 amino acids. After removal of 6 bases from V and 3 bases from J, the junction contained 8 bases not matched to a gene. In germline, CDR1 is LNHDA, CDR2 SQIVND (reference sequence). CDR3 sequence (DNA): TGTGCCAGTAGCCAAGGACAGGGGACGTACTATGGCTACACCTTC. Translating gives CASSQGQGTYYGYTF. The whole variable domain, remainder taken from reference TRBV19 and TRBJ1-2, is DGGITQSPKYLFRKEGQNVTLSCEQNLNHDAMYWYRQDPGQGLRLIYYSQIVNDFQKGDIAEGYSVSREKKESFPLTVTSAQKNPTAFYLCASSQGQGTYYGYTFGSGTRLTVV.

This clonotype was seen just once. This chain joins TRBV6-5 and TRBJ1-2; TRBD1 agrees at 9 bases. Germline V lookup: CDR1 MNHEY, CDR2 SVGAGI. Trimming at V came to 4 bases and at J to 6 bases, leaving 6 bases not matched to a gene. This CDR3 is 14 amino acids long. Written as DNA, the CDR3 is TGTGCCAGCAGTTTAACAGGGGGCGAAGATGGCTACACCTTC. It codes for CASSLTGGEDGYTF.

This clonotype was seen many times. The V and J genes are TRBV20-1 and TRBJ2-1; TRBD2 matches at 9 bases. Germline V gene sequence: CDR1 DFQATT, CDR2 SNEGSKA (reference sequence). This CDR3 contains 15 residues. J gave up 2 bases and V 3 bases, and 5 bases lay outside the gene matches. The CDR3 here is CSARLAGSPYNEQFF. CDR3 in DNA: TGCAGTGCTAGGCTAGCGGGATCCCCCTACAATGAGCAGTTCTTC.

The rearrangement joins TRBV9 to TRBJ2-5; 8 nucleotides agree with TRBD1. The J segment lost 5 bases and the V segment lost 0 bases, leaving 6 bases of the junction unmatched. Germline-derived CDR1 and CDR2 are SGDLS and YYNGEE. The CDR3 extends over 15 amino acids. The chain's CDR3 is CASSVDGQGAETQYF. In DNA form, the CDR3 reads TGTGCCAGCAGCGTAGATGGCCAGGGGGCGGAGACCCAGTACTTC.

A few counts support this clonotype. The chain recombines TRBV7-9 with TRBJ2-7; maybe TRBD2 (6 bases). The CDR3 runs 13 residues. Germline-derived CDR1 and CDR2 are SEHNR and FQNEAQ (reference sequence). The ends were cut back, 2 bases at V and 4 bases at J, with 9 bases in the middle. DNA of the CDR3: TGTGCCAGCAGCTTACGTGGGACTTACGAGCAGTACTTC. Translated: CASSLRGTYEQYF.

In its sample, this clonotype was seen many times. The rearrangement links TRBV2 to TRBJ2-1; 7 bases match TRBD2. The V segment lost 1 base and the J segment 9 bases; nucleotides outside the gene matches: 9. Germline-derived CDR1 and CDR2 are SNHLY and FYNNEI. CDR3 size: 15 residues. The DNA for the CDR3 is TGTGCCAGCAGTGAAGGGGGGGGGGGAATGATTGAGCAGTTCTTC. Translating gives CASSEGGGGMIEQFF.

The chain uses TRBV24-1 and TRBJ1-2, with D possibly matching TRBD1 (6 bases). V lost 9 bases to trimming and J lost 3 bases, with 22 bases between them. The CDR3 contains 16 residues. Germline V lookup: CDR1 KGHDR, CDR2 SFDVKD. CDR3 sequence: CATLTKNGTKDYGYTF. CDR3 coding DNA: TGTGCCACCCTCACGAAAAACGGGACAAAGGACTATGGCTACACCTTC.

This clonotype was seen at least ten times. The chain is built from TRBV19 and TRBJ2-5; a possible D gene is TRBD2 (7 bases). Germline CDR1 LNHDA, CDR2 SQIVND (reference sequence). With 1 base removed from V and 5 bases from J, the gap between germline ends came to 17 bases. The CDR3 length is 16 residues. CDR3 amino acids: CASSIGGGPPGETQYF. CDR3 in DNA: TGTGCCAGTAGTATAGGGGGGGGCCCCCCCGGGGAGACCCAGTACTTC.

The table lists this clonotype with many counts. This chain joins TRBV5-4 and TRBJ2-3, with unresolved D. CDR1 and CDR2 (germline): SGHNT, YYREEE (reference sequence). Between the trimmed V and J ends, which lost 1 base and 0 bases, there was a span of 3 bases. This CDR3 has 13 residues. The CDR3 loop is CASSLTSTDTQYF. CDR3 in DNA: TGTGCCAGCAGCTTGACTAGCACAGATACGCAGTATTTT.

The table lists this clonotype with many counts. This sequence joins TRBV9 and TRBJ1-1; unclear D gene. V shed 0 bases and J shed 1 base, with 7 bases lying between them. The CDR3 extends over 14 amino acids. The germline gives CDR1 SGDLS, CDR2 YYNGEE. As DNA, the CDR3 is TGTGCCAGCAGCGTAGAGGAGGGGAACACTGAAGCTTTCTTT. Translation: CASSVEEGNTEAFF.

The J gene is TRBJ2-5, the V gene TRBV5-4, with D possibly being TRBD1 (5 bases). Trimming left V 0 bases short and J 4 bases short, with 22 bases between. The length of the CDR3 is 18 residues. Germline CDR1 reads SGHNT; CDR2 reads YYREEE (reference sequence). CDR3 sequence reads: CASSLDSRVGPLLETQYF. CDR3 DNA sequence: TGTGCCAGCAGCTTGGATAGCAGGGTGGGTCCGTTACTAGAGACCCAGTACTTC.

Concerning this clonotype itself: A much more abundant neighbour one base away suggests this may be a read error. This chain connects TRBV10-3 to TRBJ1-1; D is unresolved. CDR3 length: 11 residues. Germline CDR1 reads ENHRY; CDR2 reads SYGVKD. Trimming shortened V by 5 bases and J by 5 bases, and 6 bases separated the two germline ends. CDR3 region: CAISPVTEAFF. The CDR3 DNA follows: TGTGCCATCAGTCCGGTGACTGAAGCTTTCTTT.

The chain recombines TRBV29-1 with TRBJ2-7; maybe TRBD1 (5 bases). This CDR3 region has 14 residues. Germline V lookup: CDR1 SQVTM, CDR2 ANQGSEA. The germline V and J ends were trimmed by 1 base and 5 bases, with 15 bases remaining between them. The CDR3 nucleotides are TGCAGCGTTGAAGGGTCAGGCAGGGTCGACGAGCAGTACTTC. This sequence encodes CSVEGSGRVDEQYF.

The table lists this clonotype with many counts. This chain uses TRBV7-2 with TRBJ1-1; 8 bases fit TRBD1. The germline V gene encodes CDR1 SGHTA and CDR2 FQGNSA. The CDR3 runs 11 residues. Germline trimming cut 5 bases from V and 10 bases from J; bases unmatched to any gene: 3. CDR3 DNA: TGTGCCAGCAGCCAACAGGGGGGAGCTTTCTTT. Protein: CASSQQGGAFF.

Concerning this clonotype itself: Germline and junction disagree at one end, which may indicate a read error. The V call is TRBV29-1, the J call TRBJ1-2; 9 nucleotides match TRBD1. Germline V lookup: CDR1 SQVTM, CDR2 ANQGSEA. This CDR3 comprises 13 residues. CDR3: CSMESGTGSGYTF. The CDR3 DNA follows: TGCAGCATGGAATCCGGGACAGGGAGCGGCTACACGTTC.

The chain recombines TRBV7-3 with TRBJ2-3, with D possibly called TRBD1 or TRBD2 (6 bases each). This CDR3 has 13 residues. The germline V and J ends were trimmed by 6 bases and 6 bases, with 13 bases remaining between them. From germline, CDR1 is SGHTA and CDR2 FQGTGA. DNA of the CDR3: TGTGCCAGCAGTGAGGGGGGCGCGGATACGCAGTATTTT. Protein: CASSEGGADTQYF.

This clonotype was detected only once. The CDR3 here is CASTLGGPGNEQFF. DNA of the CDR3: TGCGCCAGCACCCTGGGGGGGCCTGGCAATGAGCAGTTCTTC. V gene TRBV5-1 combines with J gene TRBJ2-1; possible D gene TRBD2, 7 bases. This CDR3 comprises 14 residues. V lost 6 bases, J lost 6 bases, and 16 bases lay in between. The V gene's germline CDR1 is SGHRS and CDR2 YFSETQ.

This clonotype was detected only a few times. The CDR3 sequence: CASSLNPGQASYEQYF. CDR3 nucleotide sequence: TGTGCCAGCAGTTTAAATCCGGGACAGGCCTCCTACGAGCAGTACTTC. V is TRBV6-2 or TRBV6-3 and J is TRBJ2-7; TRBD1 matches 8 bases. The junction had 8 bases not matched to a gene; V was cut back by 4 bases and J by 0 bases. Germline CDR1 and CDR2: MNHEY and SVGEGT. The CDR3 sequence is 16 residues long.

The rearrangement joins TRBV7-2 to TRBJ2-5; D is unclear. Trimming removed 0 bases at V and 5 bases at J, with 4 bases between. CDR1 SGHTA and CDR2 FQGNSA come from the germline V gene. The CDR3 is 12 residues long. The CDR3 loop is CASSLASETQYF. DNA of the CDR3: TGTGCCAGCAGCTTAGCCTCGGAGACCCAGTACTTC.

This chain joins TRBV29-1 and TRBJ2-7; D possibly matches TRBD1 or TRBD2 (6 bases each). Germline values: CDR1 SQVTM, CDR2 ANQGSEA. CDR3 length equals 16 residues. The germline V and J ends were trimmed by 0 bases and 5 bases, with 20 bases remaining between them. CDR3 amino acids: CSVEDVGGRILNEQYF. In DNA, the CDR3 is TGCAGCGTTGAAGATGTTGGGGGGCGAATTCTGAACGAGCAGTACTTC.

The chain joins TRBV20-1 to TRBJ2-7; 10 nucleotides align to TRBD2. V gave up 5 bases and J gave up 6 bases; unmatched junction bases: 7. CDR1 is DFQATT and CDR2 is SNEGSKA in the germline V gene (reference sequence). The CDR3 contains 13 residues. The CDR3, as DNA: TGCAGTGCTCCGCTAGCGGGAGAGCGCGAGCAGTACTTC. This gives the protein CSAPLAGEREQYF.

The table lists this clonotype with many counts. V is TRBV11-2 and J is TRBJ2-1; TRBD2 aligns across 10 bases. CDR1 and CDR2 (germline): SGHAT, FQNNGV. The CDR3 spans 15 residues. The trim removed 7 bases at V and 1 base at J, leaving 4 bases unmatched. Written as DNA, the CDR3 is TGTGCCAGCACCCCGACTAGCGGGTCCTACAATGAGCAGTTCTTC. Amino acids: CASTPTSGSYNEQFF.